These 20 T cell receptor beta chains were all obtained from the same sample, sequenced in a study of cytomegalovirus exposure and HLA in healthy donors. Sequencing was performed with immunoSEQ multiplex PCR; in TCRdb, only in-frame clones are kept and a portion is missing. Seen here are approximately 160,000 clones, roughly 91% observed once, and the top ten hold 2.5% to 4%. Material: PBMCs. Receptors originate from a woman between 18 and 29 years old in good health and CMV-seropositive.

The chain carries TRBV28 and TRBJ2-2; 9 positions match TRBD1. This CDR3 has 15 residues. V shed 6 bases, J shed 1 base, and the junction held 3 bases outside the gene matches. Per the germline V gene, CDR1 is MDHEN and CDR2 is SYDVKM. In DNA, the CDR3 is TGTGCCAGCAGCCCGGGACAGGGGAACACCGGGGAGCTGTTTTTT. Its protein product is CASSPGQGNTGELFF.

The chain couples TRBV28 to TRBJ2-3; D not resolved. V was trimmed by 5 bases and J by 3 bases, leaving 9 bases between them. Per germline, CDR1 MDHEN and CDR2 SYDVKM. The CDR3 totals 13 residues. For the CDR3, the DNA is TGTGCCAGCAGTCCGTACTGGACAGATACGCAGTATTTT. It codes for CASSPYWTDTQYF.

This clone appeared a few times. The chain has TRBV4-2 and TRBJ2-3; 8 bases align to TRBD2. The CDR3 runs 15 residues. Germline V gene sequence: CDR1 LGHNA, CDR2 YNFKEQ. Trimming at V came to 1 base and at J to 4 bases, leaving 4 bases not matched to a gene. The CDR3 region is CASSQAGGPSDTQYF. The CDR3 bases are TGTGCCAGCAGCCAAGCGGGAGGGCCGTCAGATACGCAGTATTTT.

This clone was observed a single time. The CDR3 DNA sequence: TGTGCCAGCAGCTATAGGACTAGCGGCCGATACGAGCAGTACTTC. It encodes CASSYRTSGRYEQYF. This chain joins TRBV7-2 and TRBJ2-7, with 10 bases aligning to TRBD2. V was pared by 4 bases and J by 4 bases, with 7 bases of the junction left unmatched. Germline assignment: CDR1 SGHTA and CDR2 FQGNSA. The CDR3 runs 15 residues.

V is TRBV30 and J is TRBJ1-5, with 8 nucleotides matching TRBD1. The CDR3 loop spans 15 amino acids. Germline CDR1 is GTSNPN and CDR2 is SVGIG (reference sequence). The ends lost 0 bases at V and 8 bases at J; junction bases unmatched: 9. The CDR3 reads CAWSVGPGGREPQHF. In nucleotides, the CDR3 is TGTGCCTGGAGTGTAGGTCCAGGGGGCAGGGAGCCCCAGCATTTT. Based on the CDR3 plus reference TRBV30 and TRBJ1-5, the full variable domain is SQTIHQWPATLVQPVGSPLSLECTVEGTSNPNLYWYRQAAGRGLQLLFYSVGIGQISSEVPQNLSASRPQDRQFILSSKKLLLSDSGFYLCAWSVGPGGREPQHFGDGTRLSIL.

This chain links TRBV7-9 with TRBJ2-7; 9 nucleotides align to TRBD1. This CDR3 contains 14 residues. J was trimmed by 1 base and V by 3 bases; bases with no gene match: 1. From germline, CDR1 is SEHNR and CDR2 FQNEAQ (reference sequence). Here the CDR3 reads CASSLGTGSYEQYF. CDR3 in DNA: TGTGCCAGCAGCTTGGGGACAGGGTCCTACGAGCAGTACTTC.

This chain joins TRBV5-4 and TRBJ2-1, with a possible D match to TRBD1 (5 bases). V was pared by 4 bases and J by 0 bases, with 11 bases between. CDR3 size: 15 residues. The germline V gene has CDR1 SGHNT and CDR2 YYREEE (reference sequence). CDR3 sequence reads: CASSPDTSSYNEQFF. The CDR3 DNA is TGTGCCAGCAGCCCGGACACGAGCTCCTACAATGAGCAGTTCTTC.

The chain combines TRBV28 with TRBJ2-7; D unresolved. CDR1 MDHEN and CDR2 SYDVKM come from the germline V gene. Trimming removed 2 bases from V and 2 bases from J, with 7 bases in between. The CDR3 is made up of 13 amino acids. The CDR3 DNA reads TGTGCCAGCAGTTTAAAATTCACCTACGAGCAGTACTTC. Translating it yields CASSLKFTYEQYF.

The rearrangement joins TRBV6-6 to TRBJ1-2, with 7 bases fitting TRBD1. The CDR3 extends over 14 amino acids. CDR1 is MNHNY, CDR2 SVGAGI, per germline (reference sequence). J lost 1 base, V lost 5 bases, and 4 bases had no gene match. CDR3 in amino acids: CASSPDRLNYGYTF. The CDR3 bases are TGTGCCAGCAGTCCGGACAGGCTTAACTATGGCTACACCTTC.

The genes are TRBV29-1 and TRBJ1-1, with D perhaps matching TRBD1 (6 bases). Deletions cut 4 bases from V and 2 bases from J, with 17 bases between. The CDR3 spans 15 residues. From germline, CDR1 is SQVTM and CDR2 ANQGSEA. In DNA form, the CDR3 reads TGCAGCGTTGGATTATTTTGGGACACCAACACTGAAGCTTTCTTT. Encoded protein: CSVGLFWDTNTEAFF.

The chain uses TRBV30 and TRBJ1-1; no clear D. Trimming left V 3 bases short and J 3 bases short, with 17 bases between. CDR1 and CDR2 (germline): GTSNPN, SVGIG (reference sequence). The length of the CDR3 is 15 residues. In DNA, the CDR3 is TGTGCCTGGAGAGTAGCCCTCCCCGGGGACACTGAAGCTTTCTTT. It yields the protein CAWRVALPGDTEAFF.

J is TRBJ2-3 and V is TRBV19; the D is unclear. The ends were cut back, 3 bases at V and 0 bases at J, with 7 bases in the middle. This CDR3 region has 14 residues. Germline assignment: CDR1 LNHDA and CDR2 SQIVND (reference sequence). This CDR3 reads CASSMGASTDTQYF. CDR3 nucleotide sequence: TGTGCCAGTAGTATGGGCGCCAGCACAGATACGCAGTATTTT.

The V and J genes are TRBV6-5 and TRBJ1-5; perhaps TRBD1 as D (5 bases). Germline CDR1 is MNHEY and CDR2 is SVGAGI. There are 15 residues in the CDR3. V was shortened by 0 bases and J by 6 bases, with 12 bases between the two germline ends. The CDR3 DNA follows: TGTGCCAGCAGTTACTCCCAGGGTAGGGGTCAGCCCCAGCATTTT. This gives the protein CASSYSQGRGQPQHF.

This sequence joins TRBV18 and TRBJ1-3; D gene ambiguous. V was trimmed by 1 base and J by 0 bases, leaving 16 bases between them. The germline CDR1 and CDR2 sequences are KGHSH and LQKENI. This CDR3 is built from 18 residues. The CDR3 is CASSPRAQSSLSGNTIYF. CDR3 in DNA: TGTGCCAGCTCACCACGGGCCCAGTCATCTCTCTCTGGAAACACCATATATTTT.

This chain uses TRBV5-4 with TRBJ2-7; 8 bases match TRBD2. The length of the CDR3 is 15 residues. Germline loops: CDR1 SGHNT, CDR2 YYREEE (reference sequence). V trimming: 2 bases; J trimming: 1 base; junction bases outside the gene matches: 5. The CDR3 region is CASSFSGTNSYEQYF. The CDR3 bases are TGTGCCAGCAGCTTTAGCGGGACGAATTCCTACGAGCAGTACTTC.

This chain links TRBV29-1 with TRBJ2-5; D possibly corresponds to TRBD1 (5 bases). The V and J ends lost 5 bases and 2 bases respectively, with 12 bases between them. Germline lookup yields CDR1 SQVTM and CDR2 ANQGSEA. The CDR3 loop spans 13 amino acids. The chain's CDR3 is CSVSMTAQETQYF. The CDR3 nucleotides are TGCAGCGTTTCTATGACAGCACAAGAGACCCAGTACTTC.

The chain carries TRBV30 and TRBJ1-2; possible D gene TRBD1, 6 bases. Germline V gene lookup returns CDR1 GTSNPN and CDR2 SVGIG (reference sequence). The CDR3 has 12 amino acids. With 7 bases removed from V and 4 bases from J, the gap between germline ends came to 13 bases. CDR3 in amino acids: CAYQGGGYGYTF. The DNA of the CDR3 is TGTGCCTACCAAGGGGGTGGCTATGGCTACACCTTC.

V and J are TRBV5-1 and TRBJ1-4; maybe TRBD1 (5 bases). Trimming took off 6 bases at V and 6 bases at J, with 15 bases between the two ends. Germline V gene lookup returns CDR1 SGHRS and CDR2 YFSETQ. The CDR3 covers 14 residues. CDR3 residues: CASKGGEGYEKLFF. CDR3 sequence (DNA): TGCGCCAGCAAAGGCGGGGAGGGGTATGAAAAACTGTTTTTT. The full variable domain, with the rest looked up from reference TRBV5-1 and TRBJ1-4, is KAGVTQTPRYLIKTRGQQVTLSCSPISGHRSVSWYQQTPGQGLQFLFEYFSETQRNKGNFPGRFSGRQFSNSRSEMNVSTLELGDSALYLCASKGGEGYEKLFFGSGTQLSVL.

The V call is TRBV5-1, the J call TRBJ2-7; TRBD1 matches 10 bases. The CDR3 is 16 residues long. Germline V CDR1 and CDR2: SGHRS, YFSETQ. Germline trimming cut 0 bases from V and 6 bases from J; bases unmatched to any gene: 9. CDR3 nucleotides: TGCGCCAGCAGCTTGGTGGGAGGGACAGGGGCGGCCGAGCAGTACTTC. The encoded protein is CASSLVGGTGAAEQYF.

In DNA form, the CDR3 reads TGTGCCAGCACGATGACGGGAGGGCCGTTGGGATACAATGAGCAGTTCTTC. Encoded protein: CASTMTGGPLGYNEQFF. V usage is TRBV2 and J usage is TRBJ2-1; the match to TRBD2 covers 8 bases. Germline loops: CDR1 SNHLY, CDR2 FYNNEI. V lost 7 bases and J lost 4; bases outside the gene matches: 15. The CDR3 runs 17 residues. Variable domain in full (rest from reference TRBV2 and TRBJ2-1): EPEVTQTPSHQVTQMGQEVILRCVPISNHLYFYWYRQILGQKVEFLVSFYNNEISEKSEIFDDQFSVERPDGSNFTLKIRSTKLEDSAMYFCASTMTGGPLGYNEQFFGPGTRLTVL.